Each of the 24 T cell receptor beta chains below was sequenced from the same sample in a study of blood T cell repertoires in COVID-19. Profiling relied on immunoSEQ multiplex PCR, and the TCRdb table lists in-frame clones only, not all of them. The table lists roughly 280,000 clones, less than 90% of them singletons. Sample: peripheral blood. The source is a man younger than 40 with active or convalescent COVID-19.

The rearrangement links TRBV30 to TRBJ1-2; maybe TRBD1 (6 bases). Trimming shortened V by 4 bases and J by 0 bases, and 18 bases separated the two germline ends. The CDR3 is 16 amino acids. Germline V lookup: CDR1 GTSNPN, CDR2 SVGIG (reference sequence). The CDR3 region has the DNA TGTGCCTGGACCTCCTTCGGGACACCGACTAACTATGGCTACACCTTC. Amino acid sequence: CAWTSFGTPTNYGYTF.

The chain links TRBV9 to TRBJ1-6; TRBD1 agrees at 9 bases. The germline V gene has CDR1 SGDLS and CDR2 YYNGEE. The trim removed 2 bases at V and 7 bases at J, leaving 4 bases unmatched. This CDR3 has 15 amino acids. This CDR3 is CASSVEDRGNSPLHF. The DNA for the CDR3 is TGTGCCAGCAGCGTGGAGGACAGGGGAAATTCACCCCTCCACTTT. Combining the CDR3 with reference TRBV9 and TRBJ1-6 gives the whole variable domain DSGVTQTPKHLITATGQRVTLRCSPRSGDLSVYWYQQSLDQGLQFLIQYYNGEERAKGNILERFSAQQFPDLHSELNLSSLELGDSALYFCASSVEDRGNSPLHFGNGTRLTVT.

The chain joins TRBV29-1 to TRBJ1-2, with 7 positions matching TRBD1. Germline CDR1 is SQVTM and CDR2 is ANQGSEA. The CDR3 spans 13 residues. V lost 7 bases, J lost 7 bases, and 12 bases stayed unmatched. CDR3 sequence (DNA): TGCAGCGCCGCGGGAAGACAGGGTGGTGGCTACACCTTC. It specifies CSAAGRQGGGYTF.

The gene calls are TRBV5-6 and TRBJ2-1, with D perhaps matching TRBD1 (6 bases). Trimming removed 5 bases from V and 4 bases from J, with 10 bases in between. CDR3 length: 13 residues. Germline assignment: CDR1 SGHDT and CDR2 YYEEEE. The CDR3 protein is CASRPDRYNEQFF. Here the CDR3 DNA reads TGTGCCAGCAGGCCAGACAGGTACAATGAGCAGTTCTTC.

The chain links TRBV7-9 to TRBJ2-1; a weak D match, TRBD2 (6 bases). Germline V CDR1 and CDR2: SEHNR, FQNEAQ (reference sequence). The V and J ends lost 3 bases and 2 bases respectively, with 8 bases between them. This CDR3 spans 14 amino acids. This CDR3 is CASSLEGPYNEQFF. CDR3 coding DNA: TGTGCCAGCAGCTTGGAGGGGCCCTACAATGAGCAGTTCTTC.

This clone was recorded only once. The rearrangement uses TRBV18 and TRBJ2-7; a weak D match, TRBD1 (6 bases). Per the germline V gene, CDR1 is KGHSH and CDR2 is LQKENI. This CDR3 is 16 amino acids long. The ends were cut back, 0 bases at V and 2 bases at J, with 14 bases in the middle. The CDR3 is CASSPPTGLIPYEQYF. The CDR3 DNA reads TGTGCCAGCTCACCACCGACAGGTCTAATTCCCTACGAGCAGTACTTC.

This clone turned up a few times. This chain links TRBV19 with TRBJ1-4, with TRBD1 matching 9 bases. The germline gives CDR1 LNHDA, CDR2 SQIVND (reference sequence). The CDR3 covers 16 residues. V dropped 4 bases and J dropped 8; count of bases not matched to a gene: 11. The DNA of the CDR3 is TGTGCCAGTAGTAAAGGGACAGGGTTAGGAGAGGAAAAACTGTTTTTT. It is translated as CASSKGTGLGEEKLFF.

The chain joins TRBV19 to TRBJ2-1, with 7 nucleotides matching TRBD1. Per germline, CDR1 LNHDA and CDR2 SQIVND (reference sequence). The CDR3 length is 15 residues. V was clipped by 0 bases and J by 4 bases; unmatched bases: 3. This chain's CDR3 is CASSIDWDSYNEQFF. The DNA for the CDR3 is TGTGCCAGTAGTATAGATTGGGACAGTTACAATGAGCAGTTCTTC.

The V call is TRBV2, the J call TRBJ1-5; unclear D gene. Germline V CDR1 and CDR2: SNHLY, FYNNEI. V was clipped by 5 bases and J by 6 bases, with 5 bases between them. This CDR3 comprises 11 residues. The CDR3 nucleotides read TGTGCCAGCAGTTCGGGTCAGCCCCAGCATTTT. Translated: CASSSGQPQHF.

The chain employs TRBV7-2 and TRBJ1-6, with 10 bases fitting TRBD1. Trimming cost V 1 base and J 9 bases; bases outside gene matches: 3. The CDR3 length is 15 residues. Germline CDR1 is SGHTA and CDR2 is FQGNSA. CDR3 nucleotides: TGTGCCAGCAGCTTAGAAGGGACAGGGGCTTCACCCCTCCACTTT. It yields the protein CASSLEGTGASPLHF. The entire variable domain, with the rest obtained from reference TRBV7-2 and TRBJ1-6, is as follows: GAGVSQSPSNKVTEKGKDVELRCDPISGHTALYWYRQSLGQGLEFLIYFQGNSAPDKSGLPSDRFSAERTGGSVSTLTIQRTQQEDSAVYLCASSLEGTGASPLHFGNGTRLTVT.

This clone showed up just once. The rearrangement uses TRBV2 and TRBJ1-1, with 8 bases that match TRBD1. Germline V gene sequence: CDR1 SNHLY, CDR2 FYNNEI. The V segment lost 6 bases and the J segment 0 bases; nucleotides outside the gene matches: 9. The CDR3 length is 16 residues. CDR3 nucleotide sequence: TGTGCCAGCAGACAAGGACAGGGAAAAATGAACACTGAAGCTTTCTTT. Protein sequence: CASRQGQGKMNTEAFF. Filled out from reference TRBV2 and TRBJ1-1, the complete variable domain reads EPEVTQTPSHQVTQMGQEVILRCVPISNHLYFYWYRQILGQKVEFLVSFYNNEISEKSEIFDDQFSVERPDGSNFTLKIRSTKLEDSAMYFCASRQGQGKMNTEAFFGQGTRLTVV.

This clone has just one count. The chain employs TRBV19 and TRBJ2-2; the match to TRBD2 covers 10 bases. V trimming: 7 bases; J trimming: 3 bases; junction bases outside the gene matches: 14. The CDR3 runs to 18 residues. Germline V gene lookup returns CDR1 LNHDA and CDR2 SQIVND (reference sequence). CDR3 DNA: TGTGCCAGTATTCCCCGGGATGCGAGCGGGGGGGACACCGGGGAGCTGTTTTTT. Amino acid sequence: CASIPRDASGGDTGELFF.

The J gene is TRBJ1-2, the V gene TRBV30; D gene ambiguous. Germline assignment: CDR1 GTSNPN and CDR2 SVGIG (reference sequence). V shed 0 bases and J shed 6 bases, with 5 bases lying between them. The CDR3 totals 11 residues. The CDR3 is CAWSVVHGYTF. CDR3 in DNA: TGTGCCTGGAGTGTCGTCCATGGCTACACCTTC.

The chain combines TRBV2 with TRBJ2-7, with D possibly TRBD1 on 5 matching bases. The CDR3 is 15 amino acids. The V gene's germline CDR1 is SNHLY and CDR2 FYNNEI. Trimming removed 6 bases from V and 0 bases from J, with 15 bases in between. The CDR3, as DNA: TGTGCCAGCAGAACGACAGACTCAAGCTCCTACGAGCAGTACTTC. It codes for CASRTTDSSSYEQYF.

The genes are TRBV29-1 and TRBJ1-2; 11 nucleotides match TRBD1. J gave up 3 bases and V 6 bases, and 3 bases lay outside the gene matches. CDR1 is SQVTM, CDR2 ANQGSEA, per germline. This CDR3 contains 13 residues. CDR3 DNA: TGCAGCGTACCGGGACAGGGGGACTATGGCTACACCTTC. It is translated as CSVPGQGDYGYTF. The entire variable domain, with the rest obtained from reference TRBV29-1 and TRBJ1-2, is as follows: SAVISQKPSRDICQRGTSLTIQCQVDSQVTMMFWYRQQPGQSLTLIATANQGSEATYESGFVIDKFPISRPNLTFSTLTVSNMSPEDSSIYLCSVPGQGDYGYTFGSGTRLTVV.

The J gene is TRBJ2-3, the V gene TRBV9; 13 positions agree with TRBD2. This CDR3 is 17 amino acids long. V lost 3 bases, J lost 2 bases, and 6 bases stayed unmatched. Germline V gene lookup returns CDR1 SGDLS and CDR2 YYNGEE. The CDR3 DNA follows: TGTGCCAGCAGCGCCCCTGGGACTAGCGGGGCCACAGATACGCAGTATTTT. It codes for CASSAPGTSGATDTQYF.

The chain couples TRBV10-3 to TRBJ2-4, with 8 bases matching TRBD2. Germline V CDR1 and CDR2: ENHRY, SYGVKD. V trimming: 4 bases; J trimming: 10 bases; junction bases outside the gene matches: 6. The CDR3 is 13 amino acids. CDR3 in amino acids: CAISAGGEAIQYF. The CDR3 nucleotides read TGTGCCATCAGTGCCGGGGGGGAGGCGATTCAGTACTTC.

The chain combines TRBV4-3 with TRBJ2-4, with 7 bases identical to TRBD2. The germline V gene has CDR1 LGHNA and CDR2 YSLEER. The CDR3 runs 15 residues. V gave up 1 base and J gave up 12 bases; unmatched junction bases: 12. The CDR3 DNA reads TGCGCCAGCAGCCAAGCGGACGGGGCGGGGGTCGATCAGTACTTC. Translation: CASSQADGAGVDQYF.

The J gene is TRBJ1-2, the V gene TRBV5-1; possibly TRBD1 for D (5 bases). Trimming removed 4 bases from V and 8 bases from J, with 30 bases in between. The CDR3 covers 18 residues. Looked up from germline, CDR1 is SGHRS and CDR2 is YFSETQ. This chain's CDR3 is CASSRTDTGRWISGGYTF. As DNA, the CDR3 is TGCGCCAGCAGCCGCACGGATACAGGCCGATGGATCTCCGGGGGCTACACCTTC.

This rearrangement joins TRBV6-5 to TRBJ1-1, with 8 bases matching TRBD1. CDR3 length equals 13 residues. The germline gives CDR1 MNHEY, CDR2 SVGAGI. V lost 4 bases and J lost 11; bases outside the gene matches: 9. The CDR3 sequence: CASSSDRGDLAFF. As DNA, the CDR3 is TGTGCCAGCAGTTCTGACAGGGGTGACTTGGCTTTCTTT.

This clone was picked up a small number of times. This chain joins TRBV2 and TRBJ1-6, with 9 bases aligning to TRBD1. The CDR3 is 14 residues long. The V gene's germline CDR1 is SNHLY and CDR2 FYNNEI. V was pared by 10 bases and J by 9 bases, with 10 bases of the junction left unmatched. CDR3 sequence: CAKNTGGEGSPLHF. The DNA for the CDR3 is TGTGCCAAAAATACAGGGGGCGAGGGTTCACCCCTCCACTTT.

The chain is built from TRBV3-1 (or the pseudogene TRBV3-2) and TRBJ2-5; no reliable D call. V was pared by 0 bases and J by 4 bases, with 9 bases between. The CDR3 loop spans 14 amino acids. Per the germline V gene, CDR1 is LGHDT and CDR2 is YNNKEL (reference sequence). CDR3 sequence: CASSQDTDIETQYF. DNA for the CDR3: TGTGCCAGCAGCCAAGATACAGACATAGAGACCCAGTACTTC.

The CDR3 protein is CASSIHAIDRVQSPLHF. The CDR3 DNA is TGTGCCAGTAGTATCCACGCCATCGACAGGGTTCAATCACCCCTCCACTTT. The chain couples TRBV19 to TRBJ1-6; TRBD1 aligns across 7 bases. Germline trimming cut 3 bases from V and 10 bases from J; bases unmatched to any gene: 15. Germline V CDR1 and CDR2: LNHDA, SQIVND (reference sequence). The length of the CDR3 is 17 residues.

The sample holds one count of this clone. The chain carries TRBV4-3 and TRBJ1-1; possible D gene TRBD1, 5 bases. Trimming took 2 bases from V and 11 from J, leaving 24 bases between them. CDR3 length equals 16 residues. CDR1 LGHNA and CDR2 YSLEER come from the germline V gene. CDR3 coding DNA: TGCGCCAGCAGCCAATTTGTTGGCAGCCCGGGGGGAGACGCTTTCTTT. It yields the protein CASSQFVGSPGGDAFF.